This entry lists 3 T cell receptor beta chains sequenced from one sample in a study of blood T cell repertoires in COVID-19. The repertoire was sequenced with immunoSEQ multiplex PCR; TCRdb's copy has only in-frame clones and lacks some. The table lists around 310,000 clones, around nine tenths of them singletons. Sequences were obtained from PBMCs or T cells enriched from blood (not recorded which). The receptors here all came from a man under 40 who had recovered from COVID-19.

The genes are TRBV4-1 and TRBJ2-2; tentative D call: TRBD1 (5 bases). Trimming pared 0 bases from V and 2 bases from J, leaving 10 bases between. The CDR3 contains 16 residues. CDR1 MGHRA and CDR2 YSYEKL come from the germline V gene. The CDR3, as DNA: TGCGCCAGCAGCCAAGAAGAGACAGTTAACACCGGGGAGCTGTTTTTT. Translated, it gives CASSQEETVNTGELFF.

The chain joins TRBV28 to TRBJ1-4; D is undetermined. The germline CDR1 and CDR2 sequences are MDHEN and SYDVKM. The CDR3 totals 15 residues. The germline V and J ends were trimmed by 5 bases and 2 bases, with 12 bases remaining between them. The CDR3 spells CASSRDGATNEKLFF. The CDR3 nucleotides are TGTGCCAGCAGTAGAGACGGAGCTACTAATGAAAAACTGTTTTTT.

V usage is TRBV14 and J usage is TRBJ2-7; D is perhaps TRBD2 (5 bases). Deletions cut 3 bases from V and 12 bases from J, with 12 bases between. The length of the CDR3 is 11 residues. The germline V gene has CDR1 SGHDN and CDR2 FVKESK. Here the CDR3 DNA reads TGTGCCAGCAGCCATACACAGCGGCGGTACTTC. This translates into CASSHTQRRYF.